This entry is about one T cell receptor (beta chain). Template switching created a universal primer site, and the cDNA included unique molecular identifiers. Each CDR3 protein is one row after TCRdb ran MiXCR on the 5' RACE reads. The profile shows approximately 190,000 distinct CDR3 sequences, about a sixth of them singletons. The data originate from a study of identical twins. The CDR3 length is 14 residues. CDR1 and CDR2 from the germline V gene are LGHNA and YSLEER. V lost 8 bases to trimming and J lost 4 bases, with 14 bases between them. Healthy Caucasians alone served as donors. This sample also belongs to another study, concerning T cells expressing NK-cell markers.

The source of this sequence is a woman between 18 and 29 years old in good health. Source material: CD8+ T cells sorted from blood. The rearrangement uses TRBV4-3 and TRBJ2-2; D remains ambiguous. The DNA of the CDR3 is TGCGCCAGCCAGGAGAGAGGTTTCACCGGGGAGCTGTTTTTT. This encodes CASQERGFTGELFF.